This TCR beta chain is drawn from a study of CD8+CD57+ T cells in acquired aplastic anemia listed by TCRdb under 2018. Background on the whole study: On average, sorted CD4+ and CD8+ cells yielded approximately 3 ug of extracted DNA, with a range of about 0.18 to 30 ug. CD8+CD57+ expansion was defined as a frequency above the mean frequency observed in healthy subjects. Study-wide conclusions, independent of this receptor: Twenty-nine CD8+ CDR3 sequences were found to be shared between patients and controls, but these sequences appeared to be highly expressed in patients and within the immunodominant clones of the patients. No significant difference in CD8+ Simpson's diversity was found between patients and healthy controls (P=0.060).

Remarks on this clonotype: Its binding antigen is unknown. Base quality data are lacking; no much larger clone is found one base away.

From the germline V gene, CDR1 is SGHNT and CDR2 is YENEEA. V is cut by 3 bases and J by 0 bases, and the space between the germline ends is 12 bases. The CDR3 contains 15 residues, cysteine and phenylalanine counted. Only the CDR3 DNA is retained, 45 bases long and in frame from the first base. Profiling of TCR beta VDJ combinations and CDR3 sequences used genomic DNA as the template. TCR repertoire sequencing was run on an Illumina HiSeq 2000. The paper's data handling went like this. TRBV/TRBJ rearrangement plots, CDR3 size and DJ length profiles, and Simpson's diversity index were used to evaluate the repertoires. Whichever DNA sequence was most abundant in the deep sequencing data was defined as the immunodominant clone. CDR3 amino acid sequences were checked for sharing across subjects and were also compared against the VDJdb database and published repertoires. TCRdb trimmed the raw reads at Q25, called clones with MiXCR and kept productive beta chains. One record per CDR3 amino acid sequence lists the most common genes and DNA. TCRdb, not the authors, supplied the V and J calls. Within this sample are around 170,000 distinct CDR3 sequences, with more than 45% of them counted one time only. Of the sample, over 7.5% falls within the top ten clones.

Flow cytometry had shown CD8+CD57+ cell expansion in the patients selected for sequencing. Severe acquired aplastic anemia was diagnosed in all patients according to International Study of Aplastic Anemia and Agranulocytosis and Camitta criteria. At the time blood was sampled, none of the patients had received any therapy. In this study, sorted CD4+ and CD8+ T cells from the blood of healthy subjects and of severe aplastic anemia patients had their TCR repertoires deep-sequenced. Patients were enrolled under clinicaltrials.gov protocols 00001620, 01623167, 00001397, 00071045, 00081523 and 00961064 in the USA. Ficoll-Paque density gradient centrifugation was used to isolate peripheral blood mononuclear cells. Before DNA extraction, CD4+ and CD8+ T cells were sorted with FACS or magnetic beads.

The source material was sorted CD4+, CD8+, or CD8+CD57+ T cells (not recorded which) from PBMCs. Recombination joined TRBV11-3 with TRBJ2-7; the D gene is unclear. The sequence derives from a human donor with aplastic anemia. The DNA reads TGTGCCAGCAGCTTCGGAAAGCAAATCTCCTACGAGCAGTACTTC. Translated, it reads CASSFGKQISYEQYF. The entire variable domain, with the stretches around the CDR3 drawn from the reference TRBV11-3 and TRBJ2-7 proteins, is EAGVVQSPRYKIIEKKQPVAFWCNPISGHNTLYWYLQNLGQGPELLIRYENEEAVDDSQLPKDRFSAERLKGVDSTLKIQPAELGDSAVYLCASSFGKQISYEQYFGPGTRLTVT.